These 30 T cell receptor beta chains were sequenced from one sample in a study of identical twins. TCRdb reanalysed the 5' RACE reads using MiXCR and keeps one entry per CDR3 protein. The sample lists around 250,000 distinct CDR3 sequences, approximately 5.9% occurring once. Separately, the same data were catalogued under a study of T cells expressing NK-cell markers.

Sequencing used CD8+ T cells sorted from blood. The receptors here all came from a woman between 18 and 30 years old in good health.

This clonotype was recorded many times. This rearrangement joins TRBV6-5 to TRBJ2-7, with a possible D match to TRBD1 (6 bases). The CDR3 consists of 13 residues. Germline V gene sequence: CDR1 MNHEY, CDR2 SVGAGI. V dropped 3 bases and J dropped 6 bases, with 12 bases sitting between them. Written as DNA, the CDR3 is TGTGCCAGCAGTTATGGCAGGGGAATCGAGCAGTACTTC. Residues: CASSYGRGIEQYF.

This clonotype appeared a few times. The V and J genes are TRBV6-2 or TRBV6-3 and TRBJ2-1, with 13 bases that match TRBD2. The germline CDR1 and CDR2 sequences are MNHEY and SVGEGT. The CDR3 loop spans 18 amino acids. V trimming: 7 bases; J trimming: 5 bases; junction bases outside the gene matches: 14. DNA for the CDR3: TGTGCCAGCACCGTTATAAGGGGACTAGCGGGACCCCACAATGAGCAGTTCTTC. Its protein product is CASTVIRGLAGPHNEQFF.

The table lists this clonotype with a few counts. This chain links TRBV15 with TRBJ2-5; D may be TRBD2 (6 bases). Germline lookup yields CDR1 LNHNV and CDR2 YYDKDF (reference sequence). Trimming took off 3 bases at V and 2 bases at J, with 13 bases between the two ends. CDR3 length: 15 residues. The CDR3 region has the DNA TGTGCCACCAGCAGTCCCGGACTAACACAAGAGACCCAGTACTTC. It translates to CATSSPGLTQETQYF.

This rearrangement joins TRBV7-6 to TRBJ1-4; 8 bases are shared with TRBD1. Losses at the gene ends were 4 bases for V and 8 bases for J; bases not matched to a gene: 9. Germline CDR1 SGHVS, CDR2 FNYEAQ. The CDR3 consists of 15 residues. The DNA for the CDR3 is TGTGCCAGCAGCTCCCGACAGGGGAGTCGGGAAAAACTGTTTTTT. It codes for CASSSRQGSREKLFF.

This clonotype was recorded many times. CDR3 sequence (DNA): TGTGCCAGCAGTTTGATGGATACGCAGTATTTT. Translated: CASSLMDTQYF. The chain employs TRBV12-3 or TRBV12-4 and TRBJ2-3; no reliable D call. V was cut by 3 bases and J by 6 bases, with 4 bases left in between. This CDR3 has 11 residues.

This clonotype was counted only a few times. V usage is TRBV13 and J usage is TRBJ1-4; D is perhaps TRBD1 (5 bases). Germline V CDR1 and CDR2: PRHDT, FYEKMQ (reference sequence). The CDR3 is made up of 13 amino acids. V was trimmed by 5 bases and J by 11 bases, leaving 15 bases between them. CDR3 region: CASSQGSGAKLFF. The CDR3 DNA is TGTGCCAGCAGCCAAGGCTCCGGGGCTAAACTGTTTTTT.

The rearrangement uses TRBV7-9 and TRBJ2-1, with 9 bases lining up with TRBD1. The V and J ends lost 4 bases and 4 bases, in that order; junction bases with no gene match: 5. CDR1 and CDR2 from the germline V gene are SEHNR and FQNEAQ (reference sequence). The CDR3 runs to 15 residues. CDR3 nucleotide sequence: TGTGCCAGCAGCTCACAGGGGGCGCCTTACAATGAGCAGTTCTTC. Translation: CASSSQGAPYNEQFF. Complete variable domain (other parts from reference TRBV7-9 and TRBJ2-1): DTGVSQNPRHKITKRGQNVTFRCDPISEHNRLYWYRQTLGQGPEFLTYFQNEAQLEKSRLLSDRFSAERPKGSFSTLEIQRTEQGDSAMYLCASSSQGAPYNEQFFGPGTRLTVL.

This clonotype was counted between two and nine times. V gene TRBV4-3 combines with J gene TRBJ2-6; 8 nucleotides agree with TRBD1. The germline V gene has CDR1 LGHNA and CDR2 YSLEER. J lost 4 bases, V lost 0 bases, and 8 bases had no gene match. The CDR3 has 18 residues. This chain's CDR3 is CASSQDETGVSGANVLTF. As DNA, the CDR3 is TGCGCCAGCAGCCAAGATGAGACAGGGGTTTCAGGGGCCAACGTCCTGACTTTC.

This clonotype has just a few counts. The chain carries TRBV12-3 or TRBV12-4 and TRBJ2-1; no reliable D call. CDR3 size: 15 residues. Deletions cut 0 bases from V and 8 bases from J, with 14 bases between. CDR3 region: CASSLALRAEDEQFF. CDR3 coding DNA: TGTGCCAGCAGTTTAGCCCTCCGGGCCGAGGATGAGCAGTTCTTC.

This clonotype was counted a few times. The CDR3 reads CASSEFYQGEWKQYF. CDR3 DNA: TGTGCCAGCAGTGAATTCTACCAGGGGGAATGGAAGCAGTACTTC. This sequence joins TRBV6-1 and TRBJ2-7; 7 nucleotides agree with TRBD1. Germline V gene data show CDR1 as MNHNS and CDR2 as SASEGT. The length of the CDR3 is 15 residues. J lost 8 bases, V lost 2 bases, and 12 bases had no gene match.

This clonotype was seen a few times. The chain couples TRBV11-2 to TRBJ2-7, with D unclear. V lost 5 bases to trimming and J lost 1 base, with 21 bases between them. CDR3 length equals 17 residues. CDR1 is SGHAT and CDR2 is FQNNGV in the germline V gene. CDR3 sequence reads: CASSHPAMGATSYEQYF. The CDR3 DNA is TGTGCCAGCAGCCACCCGGCGATGGGTGCGACATCCTACGAGCAGTACTTC.

This clonotype appeared a few times. This chain joins TRBV7-9 and TRBJ1-1; no reliable D call. CDR3 length: 14 residues. CDR1 SEHNR and CDR2 FQNEAQ come from the germline V gene (reference sequence). V was cut by 5 bases and J by 1 base, with 11 bases left in between. The chain's CDR3 is CASSLINPNTEAFF. DNA of the CDR3: TGTGCCAGCAGCCTTATAAACCCGAACACTGAAGCTTTCTTT.

This clonotype was detected a few times. V is TRBV7-9 and J is TRBJ2-3; D is ambiguous. V was clipped by 0 bases and J by 4 bases, with 5 bases between them. The V gene's germline CDR1 is SEHNR and CDR2 FQNEAQ (reference sequence). The CDR3 length is 13 residues. In nucleotides, the CDR3 is TGTGCCAGCAGCTTAGCGGGTGCAGATACGCAGTATTTT. Encoded protein: CASSLAGADTQYF.

This clonotype was seen a handful of times. This sequence joins TRBV9 and TRBJ1-2; D gene unclear. The CDR3 runs to 15 residues. With 4 bases removed from V and 0 bases from J, the gap between germline ends came to 13 bases. Germline-derived CDR1 and CDR2 are SGDLS and YYNGEE. The CDR3 DNA is TGTGCCAGCAGCACAAGGACGATTACTAACTATGGCTACACCTTC. This translates into CASSTRTITNYGYTF.

The CDR3 DNA is TGCAGTGCTAGCGAGACAGGGAATTATCAGTACTTC. It translates to CSASETGNYQYF. The genes are TRBV20-1 and TRBJ2-7; 7 bases line up with TRBD1. Per germline, CDR1 DFQATT and CDR2 SNEGSKA (reference sequence). V was pared by 3 bases and J by 10 bases, with 9 bases of the junction left unmatched. This CDR3 is built from 12 residues.

This clonotype showed up just a few times. The chain couples TRBV19 to TRBJ2-1, with D possibly TRBD2 on 5 matching bases. V gave up 1 base and J gave up 8 bases, with 24 bases separating them. This CDR3 is built from 18 residues. The germline CDR1 and CDR2 sequences are LNHDA and SQIVND (reference sequence). This CDR3 reads CASSIAGLTPGRGYEQFF. Written as DNA, the CDR3 is TGTGCCAGTAGTATAGCAGGATTGACCCCCGGTCGGGGTTATGAGCAGTTCTTC. Full variable domain (rest looked up from reference TRBV19 and TRBJ2-1): DGGITQSPKYLFRKEGQNVTLSCEQNLNHDAMYWYRQDPGQGLRLIYYSQIVNDFQKGDIAEGYSVSREKKESFPLTVTSAQKNPTAFYLCASSIAGLTPGRGYEQFFGPGTRLTVL.

This rearrangement joins TRBV4-1 to TRBJ1-1; 9 bases align to TRBD1. CDR1 MGHRA and CDR2 YSYEKL come from the germline V gene. Trimming removed 2 bases from V and 1 base from J; junction bases left unmatched: 2. The length of the CDR3 is 15 residues. Written as DNA, the CDR3 is TGCGCCAGCAGCCAATGGGACAGGGAGAACACTGAAGCTTTCTTT. Translation: CASSQWDRENTEAFF.

The CDR3 sequence: CASSFQGREAFF. The CDR3 nucleotides read TGTGCCAGCAGTTTTCAGGGGCGAGAAGCTTTCTTT. The chain recombines TRBV12-3 or TRBV12-4 with TRBJ1-1; D is possibly TRBD1 (6 bases). Between the trimmed V and J ends, which lost 3 bases and 8 bases, there was a span of 10 bases. The CDR3 spans 12 residues.

A few counts support this clonotype. The gene calls are TRBV28 and TRBJ2-5, with D possibly TRBD2 on 6 matching bases. Trimming removed 5 bases from V and 5 bases from J, with 18 bases in between. The CDR3 is made up of 15 amino acids. Germline CDR1 is MDHEN and CDR2 is SYDVKM. CDR3 sequence (DNA): TGTGCCAGCAGTCCCACGTTGCGGGAAGGGGAGACCCAGTACTTC. As protein: CASSPTLREGETQYF.

The chain couples TRBV3-1 to TRBJ2-1; the match to TRBD2 covers 10 bases. From germline, CDR1 is LGHDT and CDR2 YNNKEL (reference sequence). The CDR3 consists of 14 residues. Trimming cost V 5 bases and J 15 bases; bases outside gene matches: 13. The CDR3 nucleotides read TGTGCCAGCAGCAGAGGTTCACTAGCGGGGCTCCCGTTCTTC. This sequence encodes CASSRGSLAGLPFF.

The V gene is TRBV9, the J gene TRBJ2-5; D ambiguous. The CDR3 is made up of 12 amino acids. CDR1 is SGDLS, CDR2 YYNGEE, per germline. Between the trimmed V and J ends, which lost 3 bases and 3 bases, there was a span of 6 bases. CDR3 coding DNA: TGTGCCAGCAGCGATACCGAAGAGACCCAGTACTTC. It translates to CASSDTEETQYF.

The J gene is TRBJ2-5, the V gene TRBV9, with unresolved D. The V gene lost 0 bases and the J gene lost 1 base, with 13 bases spanning the gap. The germline V gene encodes CDR1 SGDLS and CDR2 YYNGEE. CDR3 size: 16 residues. For the CDR3, the DNA is TGTGCCAGCAGCGTAGATCCGAAGTGGGCCCAAGAGACCCAGTACTTC. This sequence encodes CASSVDPKWAQETQYF. Filled out from reference TRBV9 and TRBJ2-5, the complete variable domain reads DSGVTQTPKHLITATGQRVTLRCSPRSGDLSVYWYQQSLDQGLQFLIQYYNGEERAKGNILERFSAQQFPDLHSELNLSSLELGDSALYFCASSVDPKWAQETQYFGPGTRLLVL.

Many counts were recorded for this clonotype. The chain uses TRBV7-9 and TRBJ2-5; the D gene is possibly TRBD2 (6 bases). The length of the CDR3 is 16 residues. The germline gives CDR1 SEHNR, CDR2 FQNEAQ (reference sequence). Trimming stripped 2 bases from V and 5 bases from J, with 18 bases between. Written as DNA, the CDR3 is TGTGCCAGCAGCTTAAGTTGGGACTCCAAATTGGAGACCCAGTACTTC. Amino acids: CASSLSWDSKLETQYF. Variable domain in full (rest from reference TRBV7-9 and TRBJ2-5): DTGVSQNPRHKITKRGQNVTFRCDPISEHNRLYWYRQTLGQGPEFLTYFQNEAQLEKSRLLSDRFSAERPKGSFSTLEIQRTEQGDSAMYLCASSLSWDSKLETQYFGPGTRLLVL.

This clonotype has only a few counts. The chain is built from TRBV24-1 and TRBJ2-5, with D possibly matching TRBD1 (6 bases). This CDR3 contains 13 residues. V lost 6 bases to trimming and J lost 5 bases, with 12 bases between them. CDR1 and CDR2 from the germline V gene are KGHDR and SFDVKD. CDR3 loop: CATSPDSSETQYF. The DNA of the CDR3 is TGTGCCACCAGTCCGGACAGTTCTGAGACCCAGTACTTC.

This sequence joins TRBV27 and TRBJ2-1, with TRBD2 identical over 8 bases. CDR3 length: 16 amino acids. CDR1 and CDR2 from the germline V gene are MNHEY and SMNVEV (reference sequence). The V and J ends lost 3 bases and 10 bases, in that order; junction bases with no gene match: 14. The CDR3 loop reads CASSLVGLVGSQEQFF. The CDR3, as DNA: TGTGCCAGCAGTTTGGTGGGACTAGTCGGTTCTCAGGAGCAGTTCTTC.

V and J are TRBV30 and TRBJ1-1; TRBD1 might be the D (6 bases). Germline V lookup: CDR1 GTSNPN, CDR2 SVGIG (reference sequence). V shed 8 bases and J shed 0 bases, with 10 bases lying between them. The CDR3 has 12 residues. This CDR3 reads CAGDTLNTEAFF. CDR3 DNA sequence: TGTGCCGGGGACACATTGAACACTGAAGCTTTCTTT.

This clonotype occurred many times. The rearrangement joins TRBV29-1 to TRBJ2-3; 10 positions match TRBD2. There are 15 residues in the CDR3. Per the germline V gene, CDR1 is SQVTM and CDR2 is ANQGSEA. The junction had 3 bases not matched to a gene; V was cut back by 0 bases and J by 3 bases. The CDR3, as DNA: TGCAGCGTTGAAGACCCAGCGGGAGGGACAGATACGCAGTATTTT. Translating it yields CSVEDPAGGTDTQYF.

This clonotype occurred many times. This chain connects TRBV7-3 to TRBJ2-7, with TRBD1 matching 11 bases. There are 14 residues in the CDR3. From germline, CDR1 is SGHTA and CDR2 FQGTGA. The V gene end was trimmed by 3 bases and the J gene end by 6 bases; junction bases not matched to a gene: 4. DNA for the CDR3: TGTGCCAGCAGCTTGTCCGGGACAGGGGGCGAGCAGTACTTC. It encodes CASSLSGTGGEQYF.

This clonotype was detected many times. This chain uses TRBV20-1 with TRBJ1-1; D uncertain. The CDR3 has 14 residues. V was pared by 6 bases and J by 4 bases, with 18 bases between. CDR1 and CDR2 (germline): DFQATT, SNEGSKA (reference sequence). CDR3 protein: CSAHGPESVTEAFF. Here the CDR3 DNA reads TGCAGTGCCCACGGTCCAGAGAGCGTCACTGAAGCTTTCTTT.

This chain joins TRBV6-1 and TRBJ1-5, with D tentatively TRBD1 (6 bases). V dropped 7 bases and J dropped 2 bases, with 24 bases sitting between them. The CDR3 length is 18 residues. Germline assignment: CDR1 MNHNS and CDR2 SASEGT. CDR3 in DNA: TGTGCCAGCATCGAGGGCATTGGGGGGCGCGGGGGCAATCAGCCCCAGCATTTT. Translating gives CASIEGIGGRGGNQPQHF.